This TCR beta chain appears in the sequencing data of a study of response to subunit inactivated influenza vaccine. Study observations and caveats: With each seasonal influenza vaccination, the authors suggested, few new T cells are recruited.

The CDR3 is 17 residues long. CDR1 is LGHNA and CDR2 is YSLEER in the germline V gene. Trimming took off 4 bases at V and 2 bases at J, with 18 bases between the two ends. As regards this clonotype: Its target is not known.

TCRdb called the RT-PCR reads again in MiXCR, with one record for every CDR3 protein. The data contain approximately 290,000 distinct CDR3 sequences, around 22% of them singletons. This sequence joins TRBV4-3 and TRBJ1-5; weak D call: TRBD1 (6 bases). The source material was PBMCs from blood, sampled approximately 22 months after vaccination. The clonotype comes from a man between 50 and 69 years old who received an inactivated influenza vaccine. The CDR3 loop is CASSPEPGVVGNQPQHF. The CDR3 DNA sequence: TGCGCCAGCAGCCCCGAACCAGGGGTAGTTGGCAATCAGCCCCAGCATTTT.